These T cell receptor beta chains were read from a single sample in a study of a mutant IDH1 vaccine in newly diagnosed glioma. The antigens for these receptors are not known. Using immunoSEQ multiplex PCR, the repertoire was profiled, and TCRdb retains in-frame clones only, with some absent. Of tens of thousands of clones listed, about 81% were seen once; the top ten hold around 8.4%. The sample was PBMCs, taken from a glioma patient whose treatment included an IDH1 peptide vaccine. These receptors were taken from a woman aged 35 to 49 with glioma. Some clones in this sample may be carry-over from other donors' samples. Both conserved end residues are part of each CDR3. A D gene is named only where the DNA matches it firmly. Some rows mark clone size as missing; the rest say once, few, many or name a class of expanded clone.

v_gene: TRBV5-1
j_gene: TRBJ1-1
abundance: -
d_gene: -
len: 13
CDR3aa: CASSLDGGLGAFF
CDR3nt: TGCGCCAGCAGCTTGGATGGGGGTCTTGGAGCTTTCTTT

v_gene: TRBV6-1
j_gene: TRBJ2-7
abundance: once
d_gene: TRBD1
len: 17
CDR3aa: CASSGPGQGALRDEQYF
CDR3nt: TGTGCCAGCAGTGGCCCGGGACAGGGCGCCCTTAGGGACGAGCAGTACTTC

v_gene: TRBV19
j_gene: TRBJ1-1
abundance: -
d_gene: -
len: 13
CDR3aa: CASRDRPNTEAFF
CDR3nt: TGTGCCAGTAGAGACAGACCGAACACTGAAGCTTTCTTT

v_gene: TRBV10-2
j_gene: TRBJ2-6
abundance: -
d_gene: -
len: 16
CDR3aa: CASSEGRYSGANVLTF
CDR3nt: TGCGCCAGCAGTGAGGGACGGTACTCTGGGGCCAACGTCCTGACTTTC

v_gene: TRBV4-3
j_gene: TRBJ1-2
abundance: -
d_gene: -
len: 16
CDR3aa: CASSHIHHGDSGGYTF
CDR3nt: TGCGCCAGCAGCCACATACATCATGGTGACTCAGGAGGCTACACCTTC

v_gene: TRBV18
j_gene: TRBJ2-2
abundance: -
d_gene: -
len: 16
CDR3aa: CASYNTRELGTGELFF
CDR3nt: TGTGCCAGCTACAATACCAGGGAATTGGGAACCGGGGAGCTGTTTTTT

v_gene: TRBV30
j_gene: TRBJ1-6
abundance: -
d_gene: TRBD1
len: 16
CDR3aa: CAWSIIGGQGTSPLHF
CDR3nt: TGTGCCTGGAGTATTATTGGGGGACAGGGAACTTCACCCCTCCACTTT

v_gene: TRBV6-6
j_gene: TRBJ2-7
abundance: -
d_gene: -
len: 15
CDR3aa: CASSYSQQGGNEQYF
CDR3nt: TGTGCCAGCAGTTACTCGCAACAGGGCGGGAACGAGCAGTACTTC

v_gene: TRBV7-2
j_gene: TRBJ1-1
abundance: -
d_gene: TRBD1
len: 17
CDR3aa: CASSLGLQGAIDTEAFF
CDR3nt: TGTGCCAGCAGCTTAGGTCTTCAGGGGGCTATAGACACTGAAGCTTTCTTT

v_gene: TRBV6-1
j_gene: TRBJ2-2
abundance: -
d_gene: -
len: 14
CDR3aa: CAGGTYANTGELFF
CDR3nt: TGTGCCGGGGGGACATACGCCAACACCGGGGAGCTGTTTTTT

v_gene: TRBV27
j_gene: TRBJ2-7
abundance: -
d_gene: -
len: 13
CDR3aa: CASSPGQFYEQYF
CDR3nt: TGTGCCAGCAGTCCGGGGCAGTTCTACGAGCAGTACTTC

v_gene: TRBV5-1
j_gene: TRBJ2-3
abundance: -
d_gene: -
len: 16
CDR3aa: CASSDTTISSTDTQYF
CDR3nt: TGCGCCAGCAGTGACACGACAATATCTAGCACAGATACGCAGTATTTT

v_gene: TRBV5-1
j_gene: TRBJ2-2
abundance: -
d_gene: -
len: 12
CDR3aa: CASSPGPGELFF
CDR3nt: TGCGCCAGCAGCCCGGGGCCCGGCGAGCTGTTTTTT

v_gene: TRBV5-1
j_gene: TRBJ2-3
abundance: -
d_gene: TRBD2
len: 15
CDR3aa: CASSLEGLDTDTQYF
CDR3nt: TGCGCCAGCAGCTTGGAGGGACTAGACACAGATACGCAGTATTTT

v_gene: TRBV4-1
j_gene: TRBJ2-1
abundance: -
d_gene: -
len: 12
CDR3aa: CASSQAYNEQFF
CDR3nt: TGCGCCAGCAGCCAAGCCTACAATGAGCAGTTCTTC

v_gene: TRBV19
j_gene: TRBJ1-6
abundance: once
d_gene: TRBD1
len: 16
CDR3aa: CASSTLTGGGNSPLHF
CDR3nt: TGTGCCAGTAGTACGCTGACAGGGGGTGGAAATTCACCCCTCCACTTT

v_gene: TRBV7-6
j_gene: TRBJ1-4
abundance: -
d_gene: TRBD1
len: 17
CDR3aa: CASSRASDREIYEKLFF
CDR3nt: TGTGCCAGCAGCCGGGCCTCGGACAGGGAAATCTATGAAAAACTGTTTTTT

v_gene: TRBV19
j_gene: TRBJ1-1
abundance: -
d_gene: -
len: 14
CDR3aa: CASSMGSPNTEAFF
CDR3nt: TGTGCCAGTAGTATGGGTTCCCCGAACACTGAAGCTTTCTTT

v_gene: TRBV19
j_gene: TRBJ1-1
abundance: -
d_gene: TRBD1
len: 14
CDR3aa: CASSAMRTGSEAFF
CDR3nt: TGTGCCAGTAGTGCAATGCGGACAGGCTCCGAAGCTTTCTTT

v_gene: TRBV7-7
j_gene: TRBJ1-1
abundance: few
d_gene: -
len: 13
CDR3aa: CASSLDVNTEAFF
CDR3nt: TGTGCTAGCAGCTTAGACGTGAACACTGAAGCTTTCTTT

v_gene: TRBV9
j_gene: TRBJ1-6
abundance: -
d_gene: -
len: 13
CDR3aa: CASSGTSGAPLHF
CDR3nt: TGTGCCAGCAGCGGTACATCAGGGGCACCCCTCCACTTT

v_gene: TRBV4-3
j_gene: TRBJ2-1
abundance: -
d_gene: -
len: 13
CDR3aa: CASSQDPMPPRFF
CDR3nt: TGCGCCAGCAGCCAAGACCCGATGCCCCCGAGGTTCTTC

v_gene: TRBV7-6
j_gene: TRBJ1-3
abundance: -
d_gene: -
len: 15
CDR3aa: CASSLDWGGGNTIYF
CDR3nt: TGTGCCAGCAGCTTAGATTGGGGTGGGGGAAACACCATATATTTT

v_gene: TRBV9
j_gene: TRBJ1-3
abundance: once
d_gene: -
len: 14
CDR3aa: CASSVEGNGNTIYF
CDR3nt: TGTGCCAGCAGCGTTGAGGGGAACGGAAACACCATATATTTT

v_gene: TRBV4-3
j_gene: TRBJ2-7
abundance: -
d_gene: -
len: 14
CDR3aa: CASSQDGRLYEQYF
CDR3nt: TGCGCCAGCAGCCAAGATGGGCGGCTCTACGAGCAGTACTTC

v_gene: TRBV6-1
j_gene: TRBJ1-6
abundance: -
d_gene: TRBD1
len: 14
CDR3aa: CASSGMQGVSPLHF
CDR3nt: TGTGCCAGCAGCGGGATGCAGGGGGTTTCACCCCTCCACTTT

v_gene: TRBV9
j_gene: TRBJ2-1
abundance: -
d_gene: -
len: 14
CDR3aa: CASSPTTGYNEQFF
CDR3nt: TGTGCCAGCAGCCCCACGACAGGCTACAATGAGCAGTTCTTC

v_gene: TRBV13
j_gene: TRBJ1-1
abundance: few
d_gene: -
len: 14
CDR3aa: CASSLRGMFTEAFF
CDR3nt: TGTGCCAGCAGCTTAAGGGGAATGTTCACTGAAGCTTTCTTT

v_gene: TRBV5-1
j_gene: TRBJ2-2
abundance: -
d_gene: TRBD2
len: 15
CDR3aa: CASYELAGNTGELFF
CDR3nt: TGCGCCAGCTATGAACTAGCGGGGAACACCGGGGAGCTGTTTTTT

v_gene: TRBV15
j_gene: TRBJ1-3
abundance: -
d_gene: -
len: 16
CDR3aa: CATSRDPFPSGNTIYF
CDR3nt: TGTGCCACCAGCAGAGATCCGTTCCCCTCTGGAAACACCATATATTTT

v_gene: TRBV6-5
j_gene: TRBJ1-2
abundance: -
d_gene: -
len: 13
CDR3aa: CASRNRVAEGYTF
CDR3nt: TGTGCCAGCAGAAACAGGGTAGCGGAGGGCTACACCTTC

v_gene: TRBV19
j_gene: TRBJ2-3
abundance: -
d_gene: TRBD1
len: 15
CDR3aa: CASSRDRLGEDTQYF
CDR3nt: TGTGCCAGTAGCCGGGACAGGCTCGGCGAAGATACGCAGTATTTT

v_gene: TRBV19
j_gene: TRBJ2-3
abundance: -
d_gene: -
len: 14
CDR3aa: CASSIDVLIDTQYF
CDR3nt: TGTGCCAGTAGTATCGACGTCCTTATAGATACGCAGTATTTT

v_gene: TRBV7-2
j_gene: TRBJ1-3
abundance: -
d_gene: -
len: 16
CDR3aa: CASSLLGGNKGNTIYF
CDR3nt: TGTGCCAGCAGCTTATTGGGAGGGAACAAGGGAAACACCATATATTTT

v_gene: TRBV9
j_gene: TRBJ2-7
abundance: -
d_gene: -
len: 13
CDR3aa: CASNPWGLGEQYF
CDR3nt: TGTGCCAGCAATCCGTGGGGCTTGGGCGAGCAGTACTTC

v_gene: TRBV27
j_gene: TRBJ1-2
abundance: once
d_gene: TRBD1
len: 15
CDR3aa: CASSLTGQGASGYTF
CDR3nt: TGTGCCAGCAGTTTGACCGGACAGGGGGCATCTGGCTACACCTTC

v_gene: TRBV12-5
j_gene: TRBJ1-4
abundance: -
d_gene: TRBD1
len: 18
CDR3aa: CASGLRTGEGATNEKLFF
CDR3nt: TGTGCTAGTGGTTTGCGGACAGGGGAGGGTGCAACTAATGAAAAACTGTTTTTT

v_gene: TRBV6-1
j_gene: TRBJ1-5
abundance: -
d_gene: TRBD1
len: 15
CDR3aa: CASSPNQGVGQPQHF
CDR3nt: TGTGCCAGCAGTCCGAATCAGGGGGTTGGACAGCCCCAGCATTTT

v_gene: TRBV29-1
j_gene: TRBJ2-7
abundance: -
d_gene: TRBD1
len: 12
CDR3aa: CSGLTGNGEQYF
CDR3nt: TGCAGCGGCCTGACAGGGAACGGCGAGCAGTACTTC

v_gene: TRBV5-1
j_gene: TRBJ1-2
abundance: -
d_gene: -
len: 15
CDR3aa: CASSLETAANYGYTF
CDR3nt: TGCGCCAGCAGCTTGGAGACAGCAGCTAACTATGGCTACACCTTC

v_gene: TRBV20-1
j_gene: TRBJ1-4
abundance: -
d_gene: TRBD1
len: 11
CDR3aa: CSAPGGRKLFF
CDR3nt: TGCAGTGCCCCAGGGGGTCGGAAACTGTTTTTT

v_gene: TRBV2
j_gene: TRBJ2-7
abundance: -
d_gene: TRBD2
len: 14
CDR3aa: CASSVVLAAYEQYF
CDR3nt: TGTGCCAGCAGTGTAGTTCTAGCGGCCTACGAGCAGTACTTC

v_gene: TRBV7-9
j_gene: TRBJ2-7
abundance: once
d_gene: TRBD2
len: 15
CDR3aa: CASSSIAGGPIEQYF
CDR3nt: TGTGCCAGCAGCTCTATAGCGGGGGGCCCTATCGAGCAGTACTTC

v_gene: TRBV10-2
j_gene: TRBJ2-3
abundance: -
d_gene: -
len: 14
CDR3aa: CASKGALGTDTQYF
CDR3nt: TGCGCCAGCAAGGGAGCACTCGGCACAGATACGCAGTATTTT

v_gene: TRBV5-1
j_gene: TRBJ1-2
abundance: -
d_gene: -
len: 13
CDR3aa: CASSLVGEDGYTF
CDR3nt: TGCGCCAGCAGCTTGGTGGGGGAAGATGGCTACACCTTC